This TCR beta chain originates from a study of T cells after yellow fever vaccination. Notes on the study in general: Although most clonotypes did not, a small share appeared in both CD4 and CD8 compartments. Abundant bulk-derived clonotypes could contaminate FACS-sorted repertoires.

Turning to this clonotype: Its antigen is currently unknown.

The germline V gene encodes CDR1 MGHRA and CDR2 YSYEKL. There are 18 residues in the CDR3. V lost 0 bases and J lost 1, with 17 bases in between. Template switching with 5'RACE generated the TCR cDNA and added a universal primer site and UMIs. From the 5' RACE reads, TCRdb called clonotypes with MiXCR, one entry per CDR3 protein. In the table there are about 350,000 distinct CDR3 sequences, approximately 4% of which are singletons. The specimen was PBMCs, collected 5 days after the yellow fever booster vaccination. The receptor comes from a man younger than 30 who received the YFV17D yellow fever vaccine. The chain combines TRBV4-1 with TRBJ2-3, with D maybe TRBD2 (7 bases). The CDR3 DNA is TGCGCCAGCAGCCAAGAATTAACGGGGGGCCAAGGCACAGATACGCAGTATTTT. It specifies CASSQELTGGQGTDTQYF.